Below, one TCR beta chain is given with its context. This sample was included in a study of blood T cell repertoires in COVID-19. CDR1 is MNHEY and CDR2 is SVGAGI in the germline V gene. Trimming cost V 2 bases and J 6 bases; bases outside gene matches: 9. The length of the CDR3 is 16 residues. Original processing notes: The authors estimated nucleated cell counts from reference gene primer amplification. The data were produced by immunoSEQ multiplex PCR, yet TCRdb's version contains in-frame clones alone and is incomplete. The V and J calls and clone size are taken from that table; D and trimming were inferred from the DNA. The sample contains about 250,000 clones, 89% of which appear only once.

V usage is TRBV6-5 and J usage is TRBJ2-1, with 8 bases matching TRBD2. This clonotype was sampled from a woman aged 40 to 50 who had recovered from COVID-19. Sequences were obtained from peripheral blood. The CDR3, as DNA: TGTGCCAGCAGTTACGAGGTCCCGGGACTAGTCAATGAGCAGTTCTTC. Its translation is CASSYEVPGLVNEQFF.